The present TCR beta chain was sequenced within a study of blood T cell repertoires in COVID-19. Study-wide background: Sites in the United States, Italy and Spain provided acute and convalescent COVID-19 samples. T cells, B-cell-depleted T cells, or PBMCs provided the cDNA or gDNA that served as material.

A Seattle source enrolled patients during active infection and followed them longitudinally. After removal of 2 bases from V and 4 bases from J, the junction contained 5 bases not matched to a gene. CDR1 is SNHLY and CDR2 is FYNNEI in the germline V gene. There are 17 residues in the CDR3. Under the authors' procedure: Amplification of reference gene primers was used by the study to estimate nucleated cell counts. Assay used: immunoSEQ multiplex PCR; TCRdb lists only in-frame clones, some missing. For V, J and clone size, that table is used; D and trimming come from the DNA. This repertoire shows 250,000 to 400,000 clones, approximately 89% found once; its top ten account for approximately 1.6%.

Sequencing was done on a sample of peripheral blood. This receptor was identified in a woman aged 30 to 39 with COVID-19, enrolled during active disease. The chain couples TRBV2 to TRBJ2-3, with 14 bases matching TRBD2. The CDR3 DNA reads TGTGCCAGCAGTGAACCCCGACTAGCGGGGGGGCCAGATACGCAGTATTTT. Translation: CASSEPRLAGGPDTQYF.